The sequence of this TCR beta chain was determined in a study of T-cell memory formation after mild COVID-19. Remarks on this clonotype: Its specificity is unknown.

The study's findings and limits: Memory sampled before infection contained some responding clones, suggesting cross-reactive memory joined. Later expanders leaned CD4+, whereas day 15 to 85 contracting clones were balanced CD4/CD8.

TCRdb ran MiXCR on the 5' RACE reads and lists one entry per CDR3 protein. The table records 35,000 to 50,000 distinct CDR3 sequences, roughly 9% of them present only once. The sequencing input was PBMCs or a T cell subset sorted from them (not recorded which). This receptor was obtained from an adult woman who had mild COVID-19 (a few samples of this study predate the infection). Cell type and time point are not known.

The chain's CDR3 is CASSLRGSTEAFF. CDR3 nucleotides: TGTGCCAGCAGTTTAAGGGGGTCCACTGAAGCTTTCTTT. The J gene is TRBJ1-1, the V gene TRBV27; weak D call: TRBD1 (6 bases). This CDR3 region has 13 residues. Trimming removed 2 bases at V and 4 bases at J, with 8 bases between. Germline CDR1 and CDR2: MNHEY and SMNVEV (reference sequence).